A single T cell receptor beta chain is shown here with its context. Clones were sequenced by immunoSEQ multiplex PCR, and TCRdb holds only the in-frame ones, with some missing. The sample contains 250,000 or so clones, about nine tenths of which appear only once. The data are from a study of blood T cell repertoires in COVID-19. Overall study context: PBMCs, B-cell-depleted T cells, or T cells were the source of the cDNA or gDNA that made up the material.

The sequence was collected from a man aged 35 to 55 who had recovered from COVID-19. The source material was PBMCs or T cells enriched from blood (not recorded which).

The CDR3 loop is CASRDPGGAEAFF. The CDR3 DNA is TGTGCCAGCAGGGACCCGGGGGGCGCTGAAGCTTTCTTT. The chain recombines TRBV12-3 or TRBV12-4 with TRBJ1-1; TRBD1 is a possible D gene (6 bases). Trimming shortened V by 6 bases and J by 6 bases, and 14 bases separated the two germline ends. The CDR3 length is 13 residues.